This T cell receptor beta chain was sequenced in a study of blood T cell repertoires in COVID-19. The table came from immunoSEQ multiplex PCR; TCRdb's copy has only in-frame clones and leaves some out. The profile shows 250,000 to 300,000 clones, 86% of them singletons. With 4 bases removed from V and 2 bases from J, the gap between germline ends came to 9 bases. CDR1 SGHDT and CDR2 YYEEEE come from the germline V gene. The CDR3 loop spans 13 amino acids. Seattle's cohort entered during active infection and was followed longitudinally. This receptor was taken from a woman under 40 with COVID-19, enrolled during active disease. Sample: peripheral blood. The chain carries TRBV5-6 and TRBJ1-2; no clear D gene. Here the CDR3 reads CASSLTRNYGYTF. CDR3 in DNA: TGTGCCAGCAGCCTGACAAGGAACTATGGCTACACCTTC.